The rows below give T cell receptor beta chains drawn from one sample of a study of blood T cell repertoires in COVID-19. Sequenced by immunoSEQ multiplex PCR; TCRdb stores in-frame clones only, minus some. The sample has around 230,000 clones, 86% seen once; the top ten hold about 9.9%. The sequenced sample consisted of peripheral blood. Receptors originate from a man in his fifties with COVID-19, enrolled during active disease. Each CDR3 is given with its conserved first and last residue. D genes are given only for firm matches. A row's size may be missing; if present it is once, few, many or a size class.

v_call	clone_size	j_call	d_call	cdr3_aa	cdr3_nt
TRBV5-4	.	TRBJ1-1	.	CASSLEGGMNTEAFF	TGTGCCAGCAGCTTAGAGGGAGGAATGAACACTGAAGCTTTCTTT
TRBV29-1	.	TRBJ1-2	TRBD1	CSVEGGQGSGGYTF	TGCAGCGTAGAAGGGGGACAGGGATCGGGTGGCTACACCTTC
TRBV6-5	.	TRBJ1-5	.	CASRPEQGIQPQHF	TGTGCCAGCCGCCCGGAGCAGGGTATCCAGCCCCAGCATTTT
TRBV7-8	.	TRBJ2-7	TRBD2	CASSLVRQGTSGRDHYEQYF	TGTGCCAGCAGCTTAGTCAGACAGGGGACTAGCGGGAGAGACCACTACGAGCAGTACTTC
TRBV5-1	.	TRBJ1-1	TRBD1	CASSWAGQGETEAFF	TGCGCCAGCAGCTGGGCGGGACAGGGGGAAACTGAAGCTTTCTTT
TRBV5-1	.	TRBJ1-2	.	CASSLAWNARMGYTF	TGCGCCAGCAGCTTGGCCTGGAACGCGCGGATGGGCTACACCTTC
TRBV5-5	.	TRBJ2-2	TRBD2	CASSLAGGPGELFF	TGTGCCAGCAGCTTAGCGGGAGGGCCCGGGGAGCTGTTTTTT
TRBV4-3	.	TRBJ2-1	.	CASSHYREFRNEQFF	TGCGCCAGCAGCCATTACAGGGAGTTCCGGAATGAGCAGTTCTTC
TRBV10-3	few	TRBJ1-2	TRBD1	CAINGRRQGARYTF	TGTGCCATCAACGGACGCCGACAGGGGGCTAGGTACACCTTC
TRBV30	.	TRBJ1-6	TRBD1	CALTPGQSSPLHF	TGTGCCTTGACCCCGGGACAGAGTTCACCCCTCCACTTT
TRBV7-3	.	TRBJ2-1	.	CASSPGGYNEQFF	TGTGCCAGCAGCCCCGGGGGCTACAATGAGCAGTTCTTC
TRBV27	.	TRBJ1-6	TRBD1	CASRTGGVDSPLHF	TGTGCCAGCAGGACAGGGGGTGTAGATTCACCCCTCCACTTT
TRBV30	.	TRBJ1-1	TRBD1	CAWAGQGWNTEAFF	TGTGCCTGGGCGGGACAGGGGTGGAACACTGAAGCTTTCTTT
TRBV2	.	TRBJ2-1	TRBD2	CASKSGGNEQFF	TGTGCCAGCAAATCGGGGGGGAATGAGCAGTTCTTC
TRBV7-2	.	TRBJ2-3	.	CASSPQGGRTDTQYF	TGTGCCAGCAGCCCACAGGGGGGGCGGACAGATACGCAGTATTTT
TRBV2	.	TRBJ2-1	.	CASSVEANGYNEQFF	TGTGCCAGCAGTGTAGAGGCCAACGGCTACAATGAGCAGTTCTTC
TRBV6-5	.	TRBJ2-3	.	CAASLFGNTDTQYF	TGTGCCGCGTCACTCTTCGGGAACACAGATACGCAGTATTTT
TRBV11-2	.	TRBJ2-7	.	CASSLGQYSYEQYF	TGTGCCAGCAGCTTAGGACAGTACTCATACGAGCAGTACTTC
TRBV25-1	.	TRBJ1-2	.	CAAAGLGGYTF	TGTGCAGCGGCGGGGTTAGGTGGCTACACCTTC
TRBV3-1/TRBV3-2	.	TRBJ2-2	TRBD2	CASSPPGLITGELFF	TGTGCCAGCAGCCCCCCGGGACTAATCACCGGGGAGCTGTTTTTT
TRBV2	.	TRBJ1-3	.	CASNPGTLDSGNTIYF	TGTGCCTCGAATCCGGGGACTCTCGACTCTGGAAACACCATATATTTT
TRBV3-1/TRBV3-2	.	TRBJ1-2	.	CASSQGGALAGYTF	TGTGCCAGCAGCCAAGGGGGCGCTCTCGCGGGCTACACCTTC
TRBV28	.	TRBJ1-3	.	CASSLLDLGSLYSGNTIYF	TGTGCCAGCAGTTTATTGGATTTGGGCAGCTTATACTCTGGAAACACCATATATTTT
TRBV6-2/TRBV6-3	.	TRBJ2-7	.	CASSYRDLAVNSYEQYF	TGTGCCAGCAGTTATAGGGATTTAGCGGTAAATTCCTACGAGCAGTACTTC
TRBV7-9	.	TRBJ1-2	.	CASSLGRGGSVGYTF	TGTGCCAGCAGCTTAGGAAGGGGGGGATCGGTTGGCTACACCTTC
TRBV10-3	once	TRBJ1-3	.	CAISEIWRTSGNTIYF	TGTGCCATCAGTGAGATATGGCGGACTTCTGGAAACACCATATATTTT
TRBV5-1	.	TRBJ1-6	TRBD1	CASSLTGETGSASPLHF	TGCGCCAGCAGCTTGACAGGGGAGACAGGTTCGGCTTCACCCCTCCACTTT
TRBV24-1	few	TRBJ2-1	.	CATSDPAGASYNEQFF	TGTGCCACCAGTGATCCTGCGGGGGCCTCCTACAATGAGCAGTTCTTC
TRBV7-2	.	TRBJ1-5	.	CASSLTQDQPQHF	TGTGCCAGCAGCTTAACCCAGGATCAGCCCCAGCATTTT
TRBV7-2	.	TRBJ2-1	TRBD2	CASSFGLENEQFF	TGTGCCAGCAGCTTTGGACTAGAAAATGAGCAGTTCTTC
TRBV19	.	TRBJ2-7	TRBD2	CASSIGLAGGEQYF	TGTGCCAGTAGTATAGGGCTAGCGGGGGGCGAGCAGTACTTC
TRBV6-5	.	TRBJ2-1	TRBD2	CASSYVAGGMNEQFF	TGTGCCAGCAGTTACGTGGCGGGAGGGATGAATGAGCAGTTCTTC
TRBV5-1	.	TRBJ2-5	TRBD2	CASSIAGGLETQYF	TGCGCCAGCAGCATAGCGGGGGGCTTGGAGACCCAGTACTTC
TRBV29-1	.	TRBJ1-1	TRBD1	CSVTGEGTEAFF	TGCAGCGTGACAGGGGAAGGCACTGAAGCTTTCTTT
TRBV5-4	.	TRBJ1-1	.	CASSLPGMNTEAFF	TGTGCCAGCAGCTTGCCAGGTATGAACACTGAAGCTTTCTTT
TRBV30	.	TRBJ1-4	.	CAWSLQDALNEKLFF	TGTGCCTGGAGTCTGCAGGATGCCCTTAATGAAAAACTGTTTTTT
TRBV12-5	.	TRBJ2-7	.	CASLSSLEQYF	TGTGCTAGTCTTTCGAGTTTAGAGCAGTACTTC
TRBV25-1	.	TRBJ1-2	TRBD1	CASRGQAGGYTF	TGTGCCAGCAGAGGACAGGCCGGGGGCTACACCTTC